A selection of T cell receptor beta chains follows, all from one sample in a study of shared clonotypes between healthy human individuals. The table came from immunoSEQ multiplex PCR; TCRdb's copy has only in-frame clones and leaves some out. The sample shows about 2 million clones, less than 95% of them seen only once. The material sequenced was naive CD8+ T cells sorted from blood. All receptors come from a man aged 18 to 29 in good health. Both conserved end residues are part of each CDR3. The D gene is left open where the match is weak. Some rows mark clone size as missing; the rest say once, few, many or name a class of expanded clone.

v_gene: TRBV5-6
d_gene: TRBD2
j_gene: TRBJ2-3
abundance: -
CDR3nt: TGTGCCAGCAGCTTGGGACTAGCGGGGCTCAGCACAGATACGCAGTATTTT
CDR3aa: CASSLGLAGLSTDTQYF

v_gene: TRBV19
d_gene: -
j_gene: TRBJ2-2
abundance: -
CDR3nt: TGTGCCAGTATCCGGGGACAACCGGGCACCGGGGAGCTGTTTTTT
CDR3aa: CASIRGQPGTGELFF

v_gene: TRBV29-1
d_gene: -
j_gene: TRBJ2-7
abundance: -
CDR3nt: TGCAGCGTTGAAGATGCTGGGGCTTCCTACGAGCAGTACTTC
CDR3aa: CSVEDAGASYEQYF

v_gene: TRBV27
d_gene: -
j_gene: TRBJ1-5
abundance: -
CDR3nt: TGTGCCAGCAGTTTAGGCGGAATTCAGCCCCAGCATTTT
CDR3aa: CASSLGGIQPQHF

v_gene: TRBV9
d_gene: -
j_gene: TRBJ2-5
abundance: -
CDR3nt: TGTGCCAGCTCCTTAAACCCTGAGGGGGGACAGTACCAAGAGACCCAGTACTTC
CDR3aa: CASSLNPEGGQYQETQYF

v_gene: TRBV5-1
d_gene: -
j_gene: TRBJ2-3
abundance: -
CDR3nt: TGCGCCAGCAGCCACAGGGACTCAAACACAGATACGCAGTATTTT
CDR3aa: CASSHRDSNTDTQYF

v_gene: TRBV15
d_gene: TRBD1
j_gene: TRBJ1-1
abundance: -
CDR3nt: TGTGCCACCAGCAGAGGGGACAGGGGCCCTGAAGCTTTCTTT
CDR3aa: CATSRGDRGPEAFF

v_gene: TRBV5-1
d_gene: -
j_gene: TRBJ1-1
abundance: -
CDR3nt: TGCGCCAGCAGCTATACAGGCGGCGTGAACACTGAAGCTTTCTTT
CDR3aa: CASSYTGGVNTEAFF

v_gene: TRBV14
d_gene: -
j_gene: TRBJ2-7
abundance: -
CDR3nt: TGTGCCAGCAGCCAAGATCGGGGGTGGTACGAGCAGTACTTC
CDR3aa: CASSQDRGWYEQYF

v_gene: TRBV27
d_gene: TRBD2
j_gene: TRBJ2-5
abundance: -
CDR3nt: TGTGCCAGCAGTTTGACTAGCCGGGAGACCCAGTACTTC
CDR3aa: CASSLTSRETQYF

v_gene: TRBV5-6
d_gene: -
j_gene: TRBJ1-5
abundance: -
CDR3nt: TGTGCCAGCAGCTTGGGCGCGGGGTATAGCAATCAGCCCCAGCATTTT
CDR3aa: CASSLGAGYSNQPQHF

v_gene: TRBV30
d_gene: TRBD1
j_gene: TRBJ2-7
abundance: -
CDR3nt: TGTGCCTGGAGTGGGGACAGATCCTACGAGCAGTACTTC
CDR3aa: CAWSGDRSYEQYF

v_gene: TRBV25-1
d_gene: TRBD2
j_gene: TRBJ2-7
abundance: -
CDR3nt: TGTGCCAGCGGTAGCGGGGTCCTCTACGAGCAGTACTTC
CDR3aa: CASGSGVLYEQYF

v_gene: TRBV27
d_gene: TRBD1
j_gene: TRBJ1-1
abundance: -
CDR3nt: TGTGCCAGCAGTTTATCCCAGGGGGCGACTGAAGCTTTCTTT
CDR3aa: CASSLSQGATEAFF

v_gene: TRBV12-5
d_gene: -
j_gene: TRBJ1-6
abundance: -
CDR3nt: TGTGCTAGTGGAGGGGGTGACGGTTCACCCCTCCACTTT
CDR3aa: CASGGGDGSPLHF

v_gene: TRBV6-5
d_gene: -
j_gene: TRBJ2-7
abundance: -
CDR3nt: TGTGCCAGCAGTTACAGGGGTCCCGGCTACTACGAGCAGTACTTC
CDR3aa: CASSYRGPGYYEQYF

v_gene: TRBV9
d_gene: TRBD1
j_gene: TRBJ2-4
abundance: -
CDR3nt: TGTGCCAGCAGCGTAGGAGGGACAGCGAACATTCAGTACTTC
CDR3aa: CASSVGGTANIQYF

v_gene: TRBV30
d_gene: TRBD1
j_gene: TRBJ2-7
abundance: -
CDR3nt: TGTGCCTGGGGAGACAGGGTATCCTACGAGCAGTACTTC
CDR3aa: CAWGDRVSYEQYF

v_gene: TRBV4-1
d_gene: -
j_gene: TRBJ2-7
abundance: -
CDR3nt: TGCGCCAGCAGCCAAGATGCCTCAGGGGTTCCCACCTACGAGCAGTACTTC
CDR3aa: CASSQDASGVPTYEQYF

v_gene: TRBV29-1
d_gene: -
j_gene: TRBJ2-7
abundance: -
CDR3nt: TGCAGCGTAAGGGATGTAACCTACGAGCAGTACTTC
CDR3aa: CSVRDVTYEQYF

v_gene: TRBV29-1
d_gene: TRBD2
j_gene: TRBJ2-1
abundance: -
CDR3nt: TGCAGCGTTGGTCCTAGCGGGGGGGCTGCATCCTACAATGAGCAGTTCTTC
CDR3aa: CSVGPSGGAASYNEQFF

v_gene: TRBV29-1
d_gene: TRBD2
j_gene: TRBJ2-3
abundance: -
CDR3nt: TGCAGCGCACAGGGTCGGGTAACTAGCGGAAGCACAGATACGCAGTATTTT
CDR3aa: CSAQGRVTSGSTDTQYF

v_gene: TRBV7-8
d_gene: TRBD2
j_gene: TRBJ2-3
abundance: -
CDR3nt: TGTGCCAGCAGCTCTAGGACTAGCGGGCTCACAGATACGCAGTATTTT
CDR3aa: CASSSRTSGLTDTQYF

v_gene: TRBV28
d_gene: -
j_gene: TRBJ1-4
abundance: -
CDR3nt: TGTGCCAGCAGTTTATCCGCTACTAATGAAAAACTGTTTTTT
CDR3aa: CASSLSATNEKLFF

v_gene: TRBV5-4
d_gene: TRBD2
j_gene: TRBJ2-7
abundance: -
CDR3nt: TGTGCCAGCAGCTTGGCCGGGGGGGGGCCCTACGAGCAGTACTTC
CDR3aa: CASSLAGGGPYEQYF

v_gene: TRBV28
d_gene: TRBD1
j_gene: TRBJ2-7
abundance: once
CDR3nt: TGTGCCAGCAGTGGACAGGAGTATTATGGTCCCGAGCAGTACTTC
CDR3aa: CASSGQEYYGPEQYF

v_gene: TRBV2
d_gene: -
j_gene: TRBJ2-7
abundance: -
CDR3nt: TGTGCCAGCATGAGGAGGGGCTACGAGCAGTACTTC
CDR3aa: CASMRRGYEQYF

v_gene: TRBV5-1
d_gene: -
j_gene: TRBJ2-7
abundance: once
CDR3nt: TGCGCCAGCAGCCTTTTCCCGGGATACGATGAGCAGTACTTC
CDR3aa: CASSLFPGYDEQYF

v_gene: TRBV6-5
d_gene: -
j_gene: TRBJ1-4
abundance: -
CDR3nt: TGTGCCAGCACCTCTCGGGAAAGGCTGAATGAAAAACTGTTTTTT
CDR3aa: CASTSRERLNEKLFF

v_gene: TRBV7-6
d_gene: -
j_gene: TRBJ2-7
abundance: -
CDR3nt: TGTGCCAGCAGCTTAGTAGGGCAGCACGAGCAGTACTTC
CDR3aa: CASSLVGQHEQYF

v_gene: TRBV2
d_gene: -
j_gene: TRBJ1-2
abundance: -
CDR3nt: TGTGCCAGCAGTGACAACCCGCTCGGCTATGGCTACACCTTC
CDR3aa: CASSDNPLGYGYTF

v_gene: TRBV7-9
d_gene: TRBD2
j_gene: TRBJ2-1
abundance: -
CDR3nt: TGTGCCAGCAGCTCGACTAGACTAGCGGGGGTTTACAATGAGCAGTTCTTC
CDR3aa: CASSSTRLAGVYNEQFF

v_gene: TRBV19
d_gene: -
j_gene: TRBJ2-7
abundance: -
CDR3nt: TGTGCCAGTAGCTCGGACAGTTTGAGGCAGTACTTC
CDR3aa: CASSSDSLRQYF

v_gene: TRBV4-1
d_gene: -
j_gene: TRBJ1-3
abundance: -
CDR3nt: TGCGCCAGCAGCCCAGCGGGGGAGAGCTCTGGAAACACCATATATTTT
CDR3aa: CASSPAGESSGNTIYF

v_gene: TRBV27
d_gene: -
j_gene: TRBJ2-5
abundance: -
CDR3nt: TGTGCCAGCAGTTCGTGGGGGCCTAAAGAGACCCAGTACTTC
CDR3aa: CASSSWGPKETQYF

v_gene: TRBV7-8
d_gene: -
j_gene: TRBJ2-7
abundance: -
CDR3nt: TGTGCCAGCAGTTTTACAGGGGGGGACTACGAGCAGTACTTC
CDR3aa: CASSFTGGDYEQYF

v_gene: TRBV19
d_gene: -
j_gene: TRBJ2-3
abundance: -
CDR3nt: TGTGCCAGTAGTCCATGGTTAGGAGGGGATACGCAGTATTTT
CDR3aa: CASSPWLGGDTQYF

v_gene: TRBV6-5
d_gene: TRBD2
j_gene: TRBJ2-2
abundance: -
CDR3nt: TGTGCCAGCAGTTACGGGGGACTAGACACCGGGGAGCTGTTTTTT
CDR3aa: CASSYGGLDTGELFF

v_gene: TRBV13
d_gene: -
j_gene: TRBJ2-1
abundance: -
CDR3nt: TGTGCCAGCAGCTCTTGGGCAAAAAACTCCTACAATGAGCAGTTCTTC
CDR3aa: CASSSWAKNSYNEQFF

v_gene: TRBV19
d_gene: -
j_gene: TRBJ1-5
abundance: -
CDR3nt: TGTGCCAGTAGTATAGGTGGGTCCCCACGGGGCAATCAGCCCCAGCATTTT
CDR3aa: CASSIGGSPRGNQPQHF

v_gene: TRBV4-1
d_gene: -
j_gene: TRBJ2-7
abundance: -
CDR3nt: TGCGCCAGCAGCCAAGATCCGGGGTCAGGCCTTTCTGATGTGCAGTACTTC
CDR3aa: CASSQDPGSGLSDVQYF

v_gene: TRBV25-1
d_gene: -
j_gene: TRBJ2-3
abundance: -
CDR3nt: TGTGCCAGCAGTGAAATGTTATGGGACCGTCGGAGAACAGATACGCAGTATTTT
CDR3aa: CASSEMLWDRRRTDTQYF

v_gene: TRBV4-3
d_gene: -
j_gene: TRBJ2-6
abundance: -
CDR3nt: TGCGCCAGCAGCCAAGATTGGCTCTCTGGGGCCAACGTCCTGACTTTC
CDR3aa: CASSQDWLSGANVLTF

v_gene: TRBV6-5
d_gene: -
j_gene: TRBJ2-7
abundance: -
CDR3nt: TGTGCCAGCAGTTATACAGCAGAGTCCTACGAGCAGTACTTC
CDR3aa: CASSYTAESYEQYF

v_gene: TRBV4-2
d_gene: TRBD2
j_gene: TRBJ2-3
abundance: -
CDR3nt: TGTGCCAGCAGCCAAGATCACGCGGGAGGGTTCACAGATACGCAGTATTTT
CDR3aa: CASSQDHAGGFTDTQYF

v_gene: TRBV19
d_gene: TRBD1
j_gene: TRBJ2-7
abundance: -
CDR3nt: TGTGCCAGTAGTTCCGGACAGGACCCCTCCTACGAGCAGTACTTC
CDR3aa: CASSSGQDPSYEQYF

v_gene: TRBV30
d_gene: TRBD2
j_gene: TRBJ2-1
abundance: -
CDR3nt: TGTGCCTGGAAAGGGCGGGGGAGCTACAATGAGCAGTTCTTC
CDR3aa: CAWKGRGSYNEQFF

v_gene: TRBV7-9
d_gene: -
j_gene: TRBJ1-1
abundance: -
CDR3nt: TGTGCCAGCAGCTTAGTAGGGGGGAACACTGAAGCTTTCTTT
CDR3aa: CASSLVGGNTEAFF

v_gene: TRBV4-3
d_gene: -
j_gene: TRBJ2-7
abundance: few
CDR3nt: TGCGCCAGCAGCCAAGCGGACGGCTACGAGCAGTACTTC
CDR3aa: CASSQADGYEQYF

v_gene: TRBV6-5
d_gene: -
j_gene: TRBJ2-7
abundance: -
CDR3nt: TGTGCCAGCAGTGGGGGACCCTACGAGCAGTACTTC
CDR3aa: CASSGGPYEQYF

v_gene: TRBV30
d_gene: TRBD2
j_gene: TRBJ2-3
abundance: once
CDR3nt: TGTGCCTGGAGTCAGACTAGCGTTACAGATACGCAGTATTTT
CDR3aa: CAWSQTSVTDTQYF

v_gene: TRBV7-9
d_gene: -
j_gene: TRBJ2-1
abundance: -
CDR3nt: TGTGCCAGCAGCTTAGTAGATAATGAGCAGTTCTTC
CDR3aa: CASSLVDNEQFF

v_gene: TRBV30
d_gene: TRBD2
j_gene: TRBJ2-5
abundance: once
CDR3nt: TGTGCCTGGACTAGCGGGGGGGCTAGTCAAGAGACCCAGTACTTC
CDR3aa: CAWTSGGASQETQYF

v_gene: TRBV6-4
d_gene: TRBD2
j_gene: TRBJ2-1
abundance: -
CDR3nt: TGTGCCAGCAGTGACTCTAGCGGGCCCTACAATGAGCAGTTCTTC
CDR3aa: CASSDSSGPYNEQFF

v_gene: TRBV4-1
d_gene: TRBD1
j_gene: TRBJ2-7
abundance: -
CDR3nt: TGCGCCAGCAGCCTGGGGACAGGGGTGGGGCAGTACTTC
CDR3aa: CASSLGTGVGQYF

v_gene: TRBV9
d_gene: -
j_gene: TRBJ1-1
abundance: -
CDR3nt: TGTGCCAGCAGCGTAGGCCTGACCCCTGAAGCTTTCTTT
CDR3aa: CASSVGLTPEAFF

v_gene: TRBV7-9
d_gene: TRBD1
j_gene: TRBJ2-1
abundance: once
CDR3nt: TGTGCCAGCAGCGCAAGACAGGGTGGTGAGCAGTTCTTC
CDR3aa: CASSARQGGEQFF